Listed here are 3 T cell receptor beta chains from one sample, sequenced in a study of brain T cells in children with intractable seizures. Sequenced by immunoSEQ multiplex PCR; TCRdb stores in-frame clones only, minus some. The sample holds about 340,000 clones; 93% are singletons and the top ten take under 7%. The time point: blood from clinic visit 5 months post-surgery; TSC patient then seizure free. Specimen: peripheral blood, collected roughly 5 months after surgery. The receptors come from a boy under three years old with tuberous sclerosis and intractable seizures.

As DNA, the CDR3 is TGTGCCAGCAGTGATGGTAGCGGGAGGGCCCGTTGGTACAATGAGCAGTTCTTC. Residues: CASSDGSGRARWYNEQFF. The chain combines TRBV6-1 with TRBJ2-1; 11 nucleotides line up with TRBD2. After removal of 3 bases from V and 4 bases from J, the junction contained 11 bases not matched to a gene. This CDR3 is 18 amino acids long. The V gene's germline CDR1 is MNHNS and CDR2 SASEGT.

The chain employs TRBV6-5 and TRBJ1-3, with no clear D. The V and J ends lost 8 bases and 1 base respectively, with 9 bases between them. Germline CDR1 and CDR2: MNHEY and SVGAGI. There are 13 residues in the CDR3. The CDR3, as DNA: TGTGCCAGCCCACCCCTTTCTGGAAACACCATATATTTT. Amino acids: CASPPLSGNTIYF.

This sequence joins TRBV7-9 and TRBJ2-3; D may match TRBD1 or TRBD2 (6 bases each). Germline V gene lookup returns CDR1 SEHNR and CDR2 FQNEAQ (reference sequence). The V end was cut by 3 bases, the J end by 0 bases, with 16 bases between. CDR3 length equals 17 residues. The DNA for the CDR3 is TGTGCCAGCAGCTTGGGGCTAGGGGGGCTCAGCACAGATACGCAGTATTTT. Its translation: CASSLGLGGLSTDTQYF.